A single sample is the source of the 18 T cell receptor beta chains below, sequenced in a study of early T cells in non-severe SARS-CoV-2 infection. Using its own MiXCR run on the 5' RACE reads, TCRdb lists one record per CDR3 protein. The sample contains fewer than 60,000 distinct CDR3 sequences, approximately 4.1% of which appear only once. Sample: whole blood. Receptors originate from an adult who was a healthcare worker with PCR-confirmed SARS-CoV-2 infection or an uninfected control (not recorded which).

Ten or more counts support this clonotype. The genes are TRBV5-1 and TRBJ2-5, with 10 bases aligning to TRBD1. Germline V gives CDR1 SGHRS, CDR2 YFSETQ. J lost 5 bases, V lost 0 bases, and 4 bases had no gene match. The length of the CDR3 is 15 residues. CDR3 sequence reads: CASSLGDRGAETQYF. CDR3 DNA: TGCGCCAGCAGCTTGGGGGACAGGGGAGCGGAGACCCAGTACTTC.

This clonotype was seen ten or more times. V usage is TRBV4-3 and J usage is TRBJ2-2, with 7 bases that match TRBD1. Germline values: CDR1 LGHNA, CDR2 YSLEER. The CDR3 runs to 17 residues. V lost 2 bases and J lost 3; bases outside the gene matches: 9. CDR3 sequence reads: CASSQRHRGGDTGELFF. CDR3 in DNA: TGCGCCAGCAGCCAACGGCACAGGGGTGGCGACACCGGGGAGCTGTTTTTT.

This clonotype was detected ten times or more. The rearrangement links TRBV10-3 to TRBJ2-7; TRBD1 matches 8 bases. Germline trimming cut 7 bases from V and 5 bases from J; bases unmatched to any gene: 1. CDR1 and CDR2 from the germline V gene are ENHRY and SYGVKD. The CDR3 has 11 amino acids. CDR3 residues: CAIKQGDEQYF. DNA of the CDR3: TGTGCCATCAAACAGGGGGACGAGCAGTACTTC.

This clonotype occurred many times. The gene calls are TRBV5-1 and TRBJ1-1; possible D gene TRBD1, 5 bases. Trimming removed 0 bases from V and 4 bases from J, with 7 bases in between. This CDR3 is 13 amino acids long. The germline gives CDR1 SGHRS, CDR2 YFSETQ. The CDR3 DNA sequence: TGCGCCAGCAGCTTGGTTCAGGGCACTGAAGCTTTCTTT. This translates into CASSLVQGTEAFF.

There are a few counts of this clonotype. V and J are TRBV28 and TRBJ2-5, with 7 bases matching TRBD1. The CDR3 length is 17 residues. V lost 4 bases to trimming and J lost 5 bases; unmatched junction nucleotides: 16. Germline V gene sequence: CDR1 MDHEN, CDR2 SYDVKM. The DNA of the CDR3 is TGTGCCAGCAGTTCATATCCACAGGGGAGAGTCGTGGAGACCCAGTACTTC. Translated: CASSSYPQGRVVETQYF.

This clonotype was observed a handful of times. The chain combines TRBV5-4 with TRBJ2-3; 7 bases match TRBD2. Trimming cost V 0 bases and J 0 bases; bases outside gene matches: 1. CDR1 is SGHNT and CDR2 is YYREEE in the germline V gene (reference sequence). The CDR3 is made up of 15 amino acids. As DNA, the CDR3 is TGTGCCAGCAGCTTGGGGGGAGGGAGCACAGATACGCAGTATTTT. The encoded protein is CASSLGGGSTDTQYF.

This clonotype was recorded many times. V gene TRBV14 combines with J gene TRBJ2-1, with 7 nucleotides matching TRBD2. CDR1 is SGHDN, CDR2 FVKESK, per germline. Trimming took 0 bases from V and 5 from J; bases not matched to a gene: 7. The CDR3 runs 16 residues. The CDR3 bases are TGTGCCAGCAGCCAAGATATCGGGGGGATCCACAATGAGCAGTTCTTC. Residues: CASSQDIGGIHNEQFF. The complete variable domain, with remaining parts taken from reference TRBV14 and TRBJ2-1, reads EAGVTQFPSHSVIEKGQTVTLRCDPISGHDNLYWYRRVMGKEIKFLLHFVKESKQDESGMPNNRFLAERTGGTYSTLKVQPAELEDSGVYFCASSQDIGGIHNEQFFGPGTRLTVL.

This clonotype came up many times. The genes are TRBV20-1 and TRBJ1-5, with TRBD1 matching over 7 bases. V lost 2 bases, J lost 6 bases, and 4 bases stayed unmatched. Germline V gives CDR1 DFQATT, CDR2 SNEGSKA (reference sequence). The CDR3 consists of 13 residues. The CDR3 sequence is CSARRQGSQPQHF. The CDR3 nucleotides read TGCAGTGCTAGAAGACAGGGAAGTCAGCCCCAGCATTTT.

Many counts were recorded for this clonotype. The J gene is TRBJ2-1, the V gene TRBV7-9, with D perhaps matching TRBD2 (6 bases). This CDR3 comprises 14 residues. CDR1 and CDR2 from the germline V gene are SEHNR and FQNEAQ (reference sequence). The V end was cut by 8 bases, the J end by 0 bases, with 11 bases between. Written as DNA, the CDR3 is TGTGCCAGCGAGGAGGGTGCCTCCTACAATGAGCAGTTCTTC. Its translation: CASEEGASYNEQFF. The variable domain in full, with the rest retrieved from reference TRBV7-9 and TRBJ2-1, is DTGVSQNPRHKITKRGQNVTFRCDPISEHNRLYWYRQTLGQGPEFLTYFQNEAQLEKSRLLSDRFSAERPKGSFSTLEIQRTEQGDSAMYLCASEEGASYNEQFFGPGTRLTVL.

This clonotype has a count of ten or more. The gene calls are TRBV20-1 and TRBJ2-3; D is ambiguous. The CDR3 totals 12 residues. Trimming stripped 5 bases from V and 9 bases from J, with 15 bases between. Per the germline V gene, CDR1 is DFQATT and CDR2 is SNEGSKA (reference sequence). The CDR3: CSASHAQRTQYF. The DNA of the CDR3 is TGCAGTGCTTCCCATGCTCAGAGGACGCAGTATTTT.

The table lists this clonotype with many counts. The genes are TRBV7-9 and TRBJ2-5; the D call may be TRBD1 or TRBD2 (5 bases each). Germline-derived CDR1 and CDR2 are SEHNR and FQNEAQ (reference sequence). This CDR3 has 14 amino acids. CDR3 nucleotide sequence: TGTGCTTACAGTGGGACGCTGGCGGAGGAGACCCAGTACTTC. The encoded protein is CAYSGTLAEETQYF.

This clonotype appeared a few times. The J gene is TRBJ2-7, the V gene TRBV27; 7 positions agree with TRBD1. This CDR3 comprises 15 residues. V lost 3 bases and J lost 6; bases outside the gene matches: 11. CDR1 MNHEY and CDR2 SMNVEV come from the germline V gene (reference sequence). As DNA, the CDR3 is TGTGCCAGCAGTTTTCGACCTCAACAGGGGTCCGAGCAGTACTTC. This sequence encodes CASSFRPQQGSEQYF.

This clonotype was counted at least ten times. The CDR3 is CASSFLESTDTQYF. CDR3 coding DNA: TGTGCCAGCAGCTTCCTCGAATCCACAGATACGCAGTATTTT. The chain carries TRBV5-5 and TRBJ2-3; unclear D gene. This CDR3 spans 14 amino acids. The V end lost 2 bases, the J end lost 2 bases, and 9 bases lay between the germline ends. The germline gives CDR1 SGHKS, CDR2 YYEKEE (reference sequence).

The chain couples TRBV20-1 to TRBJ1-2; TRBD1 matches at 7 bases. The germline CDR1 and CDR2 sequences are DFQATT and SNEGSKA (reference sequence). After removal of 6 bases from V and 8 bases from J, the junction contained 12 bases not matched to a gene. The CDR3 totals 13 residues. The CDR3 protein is CSARGQPVGGYTF. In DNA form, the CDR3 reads TGCAGTGCCAGGGGACAGCCTGTTGGCGGCTACACCTTC.

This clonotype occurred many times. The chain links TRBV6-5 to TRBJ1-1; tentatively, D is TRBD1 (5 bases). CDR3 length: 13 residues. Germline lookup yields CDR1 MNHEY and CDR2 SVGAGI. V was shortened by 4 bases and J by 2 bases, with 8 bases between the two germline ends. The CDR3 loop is CASSWGLNTEAFF. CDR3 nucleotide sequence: TGTGCCAGCAGTTGGGGGTTAAACACTGAAGCTTTCTTT.

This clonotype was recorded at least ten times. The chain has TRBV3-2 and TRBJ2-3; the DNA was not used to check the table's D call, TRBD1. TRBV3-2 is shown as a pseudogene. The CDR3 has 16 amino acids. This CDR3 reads CASSRLAGTHTDTQYF. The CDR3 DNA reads TGTGCCAGCAGCCGCCTGGCCGGGACCCACACAGATACGCAGTATTTT.

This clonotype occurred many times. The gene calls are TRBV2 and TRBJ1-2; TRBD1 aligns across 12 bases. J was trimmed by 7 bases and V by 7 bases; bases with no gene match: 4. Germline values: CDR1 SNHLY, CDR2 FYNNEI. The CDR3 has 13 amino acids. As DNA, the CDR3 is TGTGCCAGCACTGGGACAGGGGGCATTGGCTACACCTTC. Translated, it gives CASTGTGGIGYTF.

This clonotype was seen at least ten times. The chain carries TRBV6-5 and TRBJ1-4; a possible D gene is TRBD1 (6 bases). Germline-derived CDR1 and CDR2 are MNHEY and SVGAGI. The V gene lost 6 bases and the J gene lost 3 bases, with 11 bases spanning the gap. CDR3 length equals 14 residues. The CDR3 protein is CASSLRGPNEKLFF. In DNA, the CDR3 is TGTGCCAGCAGCCTCAGGGGCCCTAATGAAAAACTGTTTTTT.